This T cell receptor beta chain was observed in a study of cytomegalovirus exposure and HLA in healthy donors. Overall study findings and caveats: Rare TCR sequences dominated, though some public TCRs recurred in many donors.

As concerns this clone: Its matching antigen is unknown.

It was with 60 Vbeta and 13 Jbeta primers that the PCR ran. Authors' methods: Per a later analysis, the number of unique TCR beta chains was roughly 80 million, of which roughly 11 million were shared. Method: immunoSEQ multiplex PCR; TCRdb's copy keeps in-frame clones and lacks some. V, J and clone size are those of that table, while D and trimming were read from the DNA. In the table there are tens of thousands of clones, roughly 67% of which are singletons. There are 16 residues in the CDR3. Trimming removed 2 bases from V and 2 bases from J; junction bases left unmatched: 7. CDR1 and CDR2 from the germline V gene are LGHNA and YNFKEQ.

The chain couples TRBV4-2 to TRBJ1-2, with 8 nucleotides matching TRBD1. The sample consisted of PBMCs. The sequence came from a man aged 40-49 years in good health and CMV-seropositive. The CDR3, as DNA: TGTGCCAGCAGCCAAATCTCTGGACAGGGAAACTATGGCTACACCTTC. It translates to CASSQISGQGNYGYTF.